What follows are 15 T cell receptor beta chains derived from one specimen sequenced in a study of T cell responses to AZD1222 COVID-19 vaccine. This table comes from immunoSEQ multiplex PCR, and its TCRdb copy is limited to in-frame clones, with some not included. The sample lists more than 95,000 clones, around 88% occurring once. The sample was peripheral blood, taken 28 days after the second AZD1222 dose. Receptors were obtained from an adult who received the AZD1222 COVID-19 vaccine.

The gene calls are TRBV5-1 and TRBJ2-3, with no clear D. V lost 4 bases to trimming and J lost 2 bases, with 2 bases between them. CDR1 is SGHRS and CDR2 is YFSETQ in the germline V gene. CDR3 length equals 11 residues. This CDR3 is CASSATDTQYF. DNA of the CDR3: TGCGCCAGCAGCGCCACAGATACGCAGTATTTT.

The sample holds one count of this clone. The chain links TRBV28 to TRBJ1-2; 8 positions match TRBD1. With 6 bases clipped from V and 7 bases from J, the junction kept 4 bases outside the gene matches. The length of the CDR3 is 12 residues. The V gene's germline CDR1 is MDHEN and CDR2 SYDVKM. CDR3 DNA: TGTGCCAGCAGCCGACAGGGGCCTGGCTACACCTTC. Protein: CASSRQGPGYTF.

The rearrangement uses TRBV7-3 and TRBJ1-6, with D hard to call. V lost 5 bases, J lost 6 bases, and 17 bases lay in between. This CDR3 contains 16 residues. CDR1 SGHTA and CDR2 FQGTGA come from the germline V gene. CDR3 bases: TGTGCCAGCAGCCTACGGTCCGGGAACCTTAATTCACCCCTCCACTTT. Protein product: CASSLRSGNLNSPLHF.

CDR3 sequence reads: CASSQTSGPQETQYF. CDR3 nucleotides: TGTGCCAGCAGCCAGACTAGCGGGCCACAAGAGACCCAGTACTTC. The genes are TRBV5-4 and TRBJ2-5, with TRBD2 matching over 10 bases. Germline CDR1 reads SGHNT; CDR2 reads YYREEE (reference sequence). The ends lost 4 bases at V and 2 bases at J; junction bases unmatched: 5. The CDR3 totals 15 residues.

The chain couples TRBV5-1 to TRBJ1-2; no clear D. The germline gives CDR1 SGHRS, CDR2 YFSETQ. Trimming removed 0 bases from V and 5 bases from J, with 14 bases in between. The CDR3 totals 15 residues. In DNA form, the CDR3 reads TGCGCCAGCAGCTTGGCCGCCACAACGGGATATGGCTACACCTTC. This sequence encodes CASSLAATTGYGYTF.

This chain uses TRBV23-1 with TRBJ2-3; the D gene is possibly TRBD2 (5 bases). TRBV23-1 is sorted into the ORF group, with uncertain function. With 1 base removed from V and 0 bases from J, the gap between germline ends came to 11 bases. The CDR3 contains 16 residues. The CDR3: CASSQLTIPSTDTQYF. CDR3 nucleotide sequence: TGCGCCAGCAGTCAATTGACTATTCCTAGCACAGATACGCAGTATTTT.

V gene TRBV30 combines with J gene TRBJ1-1; no firm D call. The CDR3 covers 12 residues. V dropped 2 bases and J dropped 6 bases, with 10 bases sitting between them. The germline V gene encodes CDR1 GTSNPN and CDR2 SVGIG (reference sequence). The CDR3 protein is CAWSYGSSEAFF. In DNA form, the CDR3 reads TGTGCCTGGAGTTATGGGAGTTCTGAAGCTTTCTTT.

This chain connects TRBV6-5 to TRBJ2-1, with unresolved D. The CDR3 is 12 amino acids. Germline CDR1 MNHEY, CDR2 SVGAGI. Trimming removed 5 bases from V and 7 bases from J, with 9 bases in between. The CDR3 nucleotides are TGTGCCAGCAGTCAAATCAGGAATGAGCAGTTCTTC. This encodes CASSQIRNEQFF.

This clone was counted only a few times. The chain recombines TRBV6-5 with TRBJ1-1, with 9 bases matching TRBD1. The CDR3 length is 16 residues. V shed 2 bases and J 0 bases; nucleotides not matched to a gene: 4. Germline V gives CDR1 MNHEY, CDR2 SVGAGI. CDR3 loop: CASSYERQGVNTEAFF. CDR3 coding DNA: TGTGCCAGCAGTTACGAAAGACAGGGGGTGAACACTGAAGCTTTCTTT.

The V gene is TRBV28, the J gene TRBJ2-2, with TRBD1 as a possible D gene (5 bases). Trimming removed 3 bases at V and 3 bases at J, with 11 bases between. The CDR3 extends over 15 amino acids. The V gene's germline CDR1 is MDHEN and CDR2 SYDVKM. CDR3 DNA: TGTGCCAGCAGTTTCTTAGACAGTTACACCGGGGAGCTGTTTTTT. Protein product: CASSFLDSYTGELFF.

The chain uses TRBV30 and TRBJ2-7; D unresolved. There are 14 residues in the CDR3. Per the germline V gene, CDR1 is GTSNPN and CDR2 is SVGIG (reference sequence). Trimming shortened V by 0 bases and J by 3 bases, and 12 bases separated the two germline ends. The DNA for the CDR3 is TGTGCCTGGAGTGTTCGTTCCGGAAACTACGAGCAGTACTTC. Translation: CAWSVRSGNYEQYF.

The chain employs TRBV5-6 and TRBJ2-3; D ambiguous. Germline V CDR1 and CDR2: SGHDT, YYEEEE. The CDR3 spans 13 residues. The ends were cut back, 4 bases at V and 0 bases at J, with 6 bases in the middle. For the CDR3, the DNA is TGTGCCAGCAGCACCCCCAGCACAGATACGCAGTATTTT. The encoded protein is CASSTPSTDTQYF.

This chain connects TRBV5-1 to TRBJ2-3; TRBD1 matches 10 bases. The CDR3 contains 17 residues. Trimming cost V 3 bases and J 3 bases; bases outside gene matches: 10. Germline V lookup: CDR1 SGHRS, CDR2 YFSETQ. In DNA, the CDR3 is TGCGCCAGCAGCTCCTGGCCCGGGACAGGGGTAACAGATACGCAGTATTTT. Its protein product is CASSSWPGTGVTDTQYF.

This clone has just one count. The CDR3 sequence: CASSLDREGSGNTIYF. In DNA form, the CDR3 reads TGTGCCAGCAGTTTGGACAGGGAGGGCTCTGGAAACACCATATATTTT. The chain links TRBV6-5 to TRBJ1-3; TRBD1 aligns across 8 bases. Germline loops: CDR1 MNHEY, CDR2 SVGAGI. CDR3 length equals 16 residues. V shed 4 bases and J 0 bases; nucleotides not matched to a gene: 5.

This clone was counted between two and nine times. The chain couples TRBV7-9 to TRBJ1-2; 9 bases are shared with TRBD1. The CDR3 covers 16 residues. Germline V gene sequence: CDR1 SEHNR, CDR2 FQNEAQ (reference sequence). Germline trimming cut 0 bases from V and 6 bases from J; bases unmatched to any gene: 8. The CDR3 coding sequence is TGTGCCAGCAGCTTAGCGGGAGGGACAGGGAAGAATGGCTACACCTTC. Its translation is CASSLAGGTGKNGYTF.